Only a few counts were recorded for the clone carrying this T cell receptor beta chain. Its specificity is not known. The sample is drawn from a study of T-cell memory formation after mild COVID-19. Study-level points and caveats: The CD4+ clones that contracted clustered mainly within CM and EM, and the CD8+ clones concentrated in EMRA. Clones shrinking between day 15 and 85 showed a balanced CD4/CD8 split, and those that grew later tilted toward CD4+.

The CDR3 consists of 12 residues. The germline gives CDR1 SEHNR, CDR2 FQNEAQ (reference sequence). Trimming removed 3 bases at V and 8 bases at J, with 8 bases between. 5'RACE with constant-segment primers yielded barcoded, UMI-tagged TCR alpha and TCR beta cDNA libraries. One entry per CDR3 protein, called by TCRdb with MiXCR from the 5' RACE reads. The sample comprises under 700,000 distinct CDR3 sequences, roughly 21% of which are singletons, and 12% rests with the top ten. Input material: PBMCs or a T cell subset sorted from them (not recorded which). This receptor was taken from an adult woman who had mild COVID-19 (a few samples of this study predate the infection). Cell type and time point are not known. This sequence joins TRBV7-9 and TRBJ2-1; no clear D gene. The CDR3 nucleotides read TGTGCCAGCAGCTTCGGTGCCGATGAGCAGTTCTTC. Translation gives CASSFGADEQFF.